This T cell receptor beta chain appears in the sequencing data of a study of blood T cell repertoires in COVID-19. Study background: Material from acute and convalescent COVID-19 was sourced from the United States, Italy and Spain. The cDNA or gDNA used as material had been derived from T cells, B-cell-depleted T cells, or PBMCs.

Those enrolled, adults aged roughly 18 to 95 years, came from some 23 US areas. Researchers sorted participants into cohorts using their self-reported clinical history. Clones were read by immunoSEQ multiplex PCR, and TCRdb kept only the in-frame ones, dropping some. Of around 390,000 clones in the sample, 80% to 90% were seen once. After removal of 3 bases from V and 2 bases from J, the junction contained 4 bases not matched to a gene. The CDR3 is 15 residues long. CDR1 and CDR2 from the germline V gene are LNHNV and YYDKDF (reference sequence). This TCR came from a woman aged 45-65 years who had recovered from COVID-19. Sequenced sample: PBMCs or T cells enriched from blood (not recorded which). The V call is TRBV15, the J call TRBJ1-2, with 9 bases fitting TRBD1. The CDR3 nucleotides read TGTGCCACCAGCAGTGGGACAGGGAAAAACTATGGCTACACCTTC. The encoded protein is CATSSGTGKNYGYTF.